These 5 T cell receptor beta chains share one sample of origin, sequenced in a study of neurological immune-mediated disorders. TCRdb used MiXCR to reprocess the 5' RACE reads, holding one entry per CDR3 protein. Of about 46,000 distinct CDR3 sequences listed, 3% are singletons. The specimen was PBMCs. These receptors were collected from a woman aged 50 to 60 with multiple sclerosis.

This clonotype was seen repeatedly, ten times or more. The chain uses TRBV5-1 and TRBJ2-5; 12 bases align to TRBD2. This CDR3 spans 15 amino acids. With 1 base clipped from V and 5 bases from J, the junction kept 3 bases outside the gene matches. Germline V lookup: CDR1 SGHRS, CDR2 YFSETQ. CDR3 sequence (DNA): TGCGCCAGCAGCTTGACCGGGACTAGCGGGGAGACCCAGTACTTC. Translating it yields CASSLTGTSGETQYF. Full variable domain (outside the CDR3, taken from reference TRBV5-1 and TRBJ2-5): KAGVTQTPRYLIKTRGQQVTLSCSPISGHRSVSWYQQTPGQGLQFLFEYFSETQRNKGNFPGRFSGRQFSNSRSEMNVSTLELGDSALYLCASSLTGTSGETQYFGPGTRLLVL.

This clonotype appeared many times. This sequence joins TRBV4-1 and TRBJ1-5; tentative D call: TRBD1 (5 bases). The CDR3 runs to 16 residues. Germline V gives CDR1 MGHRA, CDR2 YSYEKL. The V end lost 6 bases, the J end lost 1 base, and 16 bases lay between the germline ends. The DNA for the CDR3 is TGCGCCAGCAGGCAATCAGTCGGGGGAAGCAATCAGCCCCAGCATTTT. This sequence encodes CASRQSVGGSNQPQHF.

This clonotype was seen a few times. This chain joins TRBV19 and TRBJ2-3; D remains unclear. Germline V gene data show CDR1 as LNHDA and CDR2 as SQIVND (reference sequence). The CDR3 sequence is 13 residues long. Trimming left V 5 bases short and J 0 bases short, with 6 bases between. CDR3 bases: TGTGCCAGTAGTGTGAAGAGCACAGATACGCAGTATTTT. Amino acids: CASSVKSTDTQYF.

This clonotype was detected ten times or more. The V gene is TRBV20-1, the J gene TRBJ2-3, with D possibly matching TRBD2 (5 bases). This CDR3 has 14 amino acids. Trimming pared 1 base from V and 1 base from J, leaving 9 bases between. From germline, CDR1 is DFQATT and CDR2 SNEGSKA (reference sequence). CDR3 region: CSARGGARTDTQYF. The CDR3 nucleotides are TGCAGTGCTAGAGGGGGAGCCCGCACAGATACGCAGTATTTT.

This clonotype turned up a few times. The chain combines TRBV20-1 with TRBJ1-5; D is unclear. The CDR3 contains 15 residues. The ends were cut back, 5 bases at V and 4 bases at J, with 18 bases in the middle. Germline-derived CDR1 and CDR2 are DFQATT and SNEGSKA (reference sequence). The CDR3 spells CSAGGAYQGNQPQHF. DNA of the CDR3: TGCAGTGCTGGAGGCGCTTACCAAGGGAATCAGCCCCAGCATTTT.